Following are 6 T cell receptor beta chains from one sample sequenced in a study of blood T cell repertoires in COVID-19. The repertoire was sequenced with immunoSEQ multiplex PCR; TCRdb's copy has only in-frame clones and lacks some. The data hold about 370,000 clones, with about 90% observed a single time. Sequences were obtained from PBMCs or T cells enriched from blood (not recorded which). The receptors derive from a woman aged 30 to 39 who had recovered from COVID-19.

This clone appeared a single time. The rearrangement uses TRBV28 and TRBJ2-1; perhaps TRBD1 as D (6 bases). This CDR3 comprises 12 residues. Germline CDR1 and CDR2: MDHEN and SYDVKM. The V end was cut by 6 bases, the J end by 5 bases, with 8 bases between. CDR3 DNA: TGTGCCAGCAGACAGGGTGACAATGAGCAGTTCTTC. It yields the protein CASRQGDNEQFF.

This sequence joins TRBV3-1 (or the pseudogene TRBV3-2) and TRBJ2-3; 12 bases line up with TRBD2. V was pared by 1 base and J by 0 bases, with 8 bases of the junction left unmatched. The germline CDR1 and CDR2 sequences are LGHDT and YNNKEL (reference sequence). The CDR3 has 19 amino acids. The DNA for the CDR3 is TGTGCCAGCAGCCAAGGTCTACTAGCGGGAGGTACTAGCACAGATACGCAGTATTTT. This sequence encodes CASSQGLLAGGTSTDTQYF.

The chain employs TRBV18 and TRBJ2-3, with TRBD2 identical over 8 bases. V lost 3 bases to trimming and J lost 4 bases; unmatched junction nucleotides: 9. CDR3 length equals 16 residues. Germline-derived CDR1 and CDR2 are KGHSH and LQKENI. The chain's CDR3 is CASSPPSRGGSDTQYF. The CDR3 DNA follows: TGTGCCAGCTCACCCCCGTCCCGGGGGGGTTCAGATACGCAGTATTTT. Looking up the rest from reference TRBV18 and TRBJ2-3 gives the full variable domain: NAGVMQNPRHLVRRRGQEARLRCSPMKGHSHVYWYRQLPEEGLKFMVYLQKENIIDESGMPKERFSAEFPKEGPSILRIQQVVRGDSAAYFCASSPPSRGGSDTQYFGPGTRLTVL.

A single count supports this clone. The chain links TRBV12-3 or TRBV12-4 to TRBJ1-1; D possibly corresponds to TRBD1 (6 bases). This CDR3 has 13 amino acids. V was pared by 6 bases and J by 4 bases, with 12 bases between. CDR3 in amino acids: CASRIQGPTEAFF. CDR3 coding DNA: TGTGCCAGCAGGATACAGGGCCCCACTGAAGCTTTCTTT.

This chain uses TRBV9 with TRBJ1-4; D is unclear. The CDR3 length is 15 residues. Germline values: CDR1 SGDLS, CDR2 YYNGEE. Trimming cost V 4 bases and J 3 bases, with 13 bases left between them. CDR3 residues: CASSPRHNSNEKLFF. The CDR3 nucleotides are TGTGCCAGCAGCCCCCGACACAATTCTAATGAAAAACTGTTTTTT.

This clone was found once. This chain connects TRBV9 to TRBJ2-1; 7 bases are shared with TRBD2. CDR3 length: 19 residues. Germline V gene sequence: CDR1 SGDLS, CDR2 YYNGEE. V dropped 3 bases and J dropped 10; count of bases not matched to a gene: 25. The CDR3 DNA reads TGTGCCAGCAGCGCGGAACTTAGCGGGTTCATATGGAGTTCGGGGGAGCAGTTCTTC. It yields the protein CASSAELSGFIWSSGEQFF.